This T cell receptor beta chain is from a study of blood T cell repertoires in COVID-19. Study-level background: Some COVID-19 samples were acute and others convalescent; all came from the United States, Italy and Spain. Sample material is recorded as cDNA or gDNA derived from T cells, B-cell-depleted T cells, or PBMCs.

The germline gives CDR1 LNHDA, CDR2 SQIVND (reference sequence). The CDR3 loop spans 14 amino acids. V was trimmed by 10 bases and J by 1 base, leaving 14 bases between them. In the study's own analysis: How many nucleated cells were present was estimated from reference gene primer amplification. TCRdb's table, derived via immunoSEQ multiplex PCR, lists solely in-frame clones and lacks some. V, J and clone size derive from that table, while D and trimming were established from the DNA sequence. This sample yields about 20,000 clones, of which around 79% are seen a single time; roughly 50% belongs to the top ten.

The J gene is TRBJ2-4, the V gene TRBV19; the D is unclear. Sequenced material: peripheral blood. The TCR was taken from a man older than 75 with acute or convalescent COVID-19. The CDR3 sequence: CATLTRVAKNIQYF. The CDR3 DNA reads as TGTGCCACCCTCACCCGGGTTGCCAAAAACATTCAGTACTTC.